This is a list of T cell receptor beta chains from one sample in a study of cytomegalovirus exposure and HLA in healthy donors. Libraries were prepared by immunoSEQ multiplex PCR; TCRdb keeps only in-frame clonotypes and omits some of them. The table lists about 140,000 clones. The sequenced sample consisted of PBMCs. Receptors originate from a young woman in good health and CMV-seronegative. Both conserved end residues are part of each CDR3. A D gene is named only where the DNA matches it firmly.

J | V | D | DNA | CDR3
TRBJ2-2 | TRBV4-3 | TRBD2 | TGCGCCAGCAGCCTTAGGCGGGGGACCGGGGAGCTGTTTTTT | CASSLRRGTGELFF
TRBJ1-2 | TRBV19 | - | TGTGCCAGTAGTATCCCTGGAGCGGGGGGCTACACCTTC | CASSIPGAGGYTF
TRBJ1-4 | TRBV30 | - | TGTGCCTGTGGCGGGACGACTGAAAAACTGTTTTTT | CACGGTTEKLFF
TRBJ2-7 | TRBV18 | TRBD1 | TGTGCCAGCTCACCACGGGGACAGGGGGCAACCTACGAGCAGTACTTC | CASSPRGQGATYEQYF
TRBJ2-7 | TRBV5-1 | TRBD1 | TGCGCCAGCAGCTGGACGGGACAGGGGACTAACGAGCAGTACTTC | CASSWTGQGTNEQYF
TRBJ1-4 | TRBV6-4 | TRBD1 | TGTGCCAGCAGTCGGGACAGGGCCGAAAAACTGTTTTTT | CASSRDRAEKLFF
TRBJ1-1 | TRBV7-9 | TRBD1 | TGTGCCAGCAGCTGGGGACAGGGTGAGACTGAAGCTTTCTTT | CASSWGQGETEAFF
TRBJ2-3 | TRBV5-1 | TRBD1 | TGCGCCAGCAGCTTGGCAACAGGGGGTTCAGATACGCAGTATTTT | CASSLATGGSDTQYF
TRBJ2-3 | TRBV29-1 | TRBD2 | TGCAGCTCGACGAGGGGACTAGAGTCAGATACGCAGTATTTT | CSSTRGLESDTQYF
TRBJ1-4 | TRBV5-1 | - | TGCGCCAGCAGCTTGAACGGGTTACTTAATGAAAAACTGTTTTTT | CASSLNGLLNEKLFF
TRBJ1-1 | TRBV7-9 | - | TGTGCCAGCAGCTTACCCGGGGGTGGCACTGAAGCTTTCTTT | CASSLPGGGTEAFF
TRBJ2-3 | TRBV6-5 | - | TGTGCCAGCAGTTCACAGGGCCCACTTAGCACAGATACGCAGTATTTT | CASSSQGPLSTDTQYF
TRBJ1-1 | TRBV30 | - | TGTGCCTGGGCCCAAGAGGAGGACACTGAAGCTTTCTTT | CAWAQEEDTEAFF
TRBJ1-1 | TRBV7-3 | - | TGTGCCAGCAGCTTACGGGATCGCACTGAAGCTTTCTTT | CASSLRDRTEAFF
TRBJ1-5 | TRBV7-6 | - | TGTGCCAGCAGCTTAGTGTCGGGAGTCAGCAATCAGCCCCAGCATTTT | CASSLVSGVSNQPQHF
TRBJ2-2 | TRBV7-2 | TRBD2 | TGTGCCAGCAGCTTAGACGGGAGGGTTGGCGGGGAGCTGTTTTTT | CASSLDGRVGGELFF
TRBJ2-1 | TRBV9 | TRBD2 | TGTGCCAGCAGCGTATTTAGCGGGAGTGGCAATGAGCAGTTCTTC | CASSVFSGSGNEQFF
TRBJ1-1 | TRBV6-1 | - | TGTGCCAGCAGGCGGGGAGCTTTCTTT | CASRRGAFF
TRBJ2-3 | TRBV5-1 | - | TGCGCCAGCAGCTTCACTAGTACCTCGGATACGCAGTATTTT | CASSFTSTSDTQYF
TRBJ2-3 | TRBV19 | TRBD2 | TGTGCCAGTAGAACCGGACTAGCGGGAGGAGGGGCAGATACGCAGTATTTT | CASRTGLAGGGADTQYF
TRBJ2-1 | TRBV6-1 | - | TGTGCCAGCAGTGACGCGGGAAAGATCAATGAGCAGTTCTTC | CASSDAGKINEQFF
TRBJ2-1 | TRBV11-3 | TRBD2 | TGTGCCAGCAGCTTAGCAGGGACTACTTACAATGAGCAGTTCTTC | CASSLAGTTYNEQFF
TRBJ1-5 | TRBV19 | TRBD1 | TGTGCCAGTACCGGGACAGGCTCTTATCAGCCCCAGCATTTT | CASTGTGSYQPQHF
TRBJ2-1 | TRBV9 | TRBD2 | TGTGCCAGCGCTCGGGAGGGGTCCTACAATGAGCAGTTCTTC | CASAREGSYNEQFF
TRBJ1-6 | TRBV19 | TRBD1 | TGTGCCAGTAGTATCGGACAGGGAAATTCACCCCTCCACTTT | CASSIGQGNSPLHF
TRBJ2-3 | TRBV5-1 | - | TGCGCCAGCAGCCAAGAAAGAGCCAGGACTGTTTTACCAGATACGCAGTATTTT | CASSQERARTVLPDTQYF